The sequence of this T cell receptor (beta chain) was determined in a study of CD8+CD57+ T cells in acquired aplastic anemia (dated by TCRdb to the late 2010s). The study in broad terms: A mean of approximately 2.9 ug of DNA, ranging from roughly 0.2 to 30 ug, was extracted from sorted CD4+ and CD8+ cells. For healthy donor samples, the average read count was around 10 million for CD4+ cells and around 12 million for CD8+ cells. General study outcomes and caveats: Fewer than 35 CD8+ CDR3 sequences were found to be shared between patients and controls, but these sequences appeared to be highly expressed in patients and within the immunodominant clones of the patients. Patients and healthy controls showed no significant difference in CD8+ Simpson's diversity (P=0.060).

This clonotype has at least ten counts. This receptor's antigen is unknown. The record has no base qualities; no much larger clone is one base away. TCR beta VDJ combination and CDR3 sequence profiling used genomic DNA as the template. TCR repertoire sequencing was run on an Illumina HiSeq 2000. The paper's data handling went like this. Repertoire assessment relied on Simpson's diversity index, CDR3 size and DJ length profiles, and TRBV/TRBJ rearrangement plots. The most abundant DNA sequence in the deep sequencing data was defined as the immunodominant clone. CDR3 amino acid sequences were screened for sharing across subjects and compared with published repertoires and the VDJdb database. TCRdb's own reprocessing of the public reads used fastp at Q25 and MiXCR and kept productive beta chains. Every distinct CDR3 protein forms one entry, paired with its most common genes and DNA. The V and J calls were not made by the authors but by TCRdb's processing. The sample includes some 210,000 distinct CDR3 sequences, with approximately 60% observed a single time. The top ten clones comprise 25% to 30% of the sample.

The CDR3 starts with the cysteine, ends with the phenylalanine, and has 13 residues. Solely the CDR3 DNA is kept, with 39 bases framed from the first base. V loses 6 bases of germline sequence and J loses 5 bases, and the interval between the two ends is 8 bases. In the study, sorted CD4+ and CD8+ blood T cells from patients with severe aplastic anemia and from healthy subjects underwent deep sequencing of TCR repertoires. Ficoll-Paque density gradient centrifugation was used to isolate peripheral blood mononuclear cells. Before DNA extraction, CD4+ and CD8+ T cells were sorted with FACS or magnetic beads.

This TCR was recovered from a human donor in good health. The chain links TRBV12-3 or TRBV12-4 with TRBJ1-6, with a tentative D gene TRBD1 over 5 matching bases. The sequenced sample consisted of sorted CD4+, CD8+, or CD8+CD57+ T cells (not recorded which) from PBMCs. The CDR3: CASSLGDNSPLHF. The nucleotide sequence reads TGTGCCAGCAGCTTGGGGGATAATTCACCCCTCCACTTT.